In this sample, the clone carrying this T cell receptor (beta chain) turned up many times. Its specificity is unknown. This entry belongs to a study of T cells after yellow fever vaccination. Study at large: For low cell numbers, libraries were made with SMART-Seq v4 Ultra Low Input.

Making TCR cDNA involved 5'RACE template switching, which added UMIs and a universal primer site. A single record per CDR3 protein comes from TCRdb applying MiXCR to the 5' RACE reads. The sample includes about 150,000 distinct CDR3 sequences, 6.6% of them seen just once. The CDR3 has 14 amino acids. Trimming removed 0 bases at V and 4 bases at J, with 9 bases between. Per the germline V gene, CDR1 is SGHKS and CDR2 is YYEKEE (reference sequence). Overall study results and limits: The study found a weaker secondary response that peaked faster, day 5 versus 15.

Here the sequenced sample was CD4+ T cells sorted from PBMCs, taken 10 days after the yellow fever booster vaccination. The chain employs TRBV5-5 and TRBJ2-3; D unresolved. The clonotype was recovered from a man in his thirties or forties who received the YFV17D yellow fever vaccine. CDR3 amino acids: CASSLEVAADTQYF. The DNA of the CDR3 is TGTGCCAGCAGCTTGGAAGTCGCTGCAGATACGCAGTATTTT.